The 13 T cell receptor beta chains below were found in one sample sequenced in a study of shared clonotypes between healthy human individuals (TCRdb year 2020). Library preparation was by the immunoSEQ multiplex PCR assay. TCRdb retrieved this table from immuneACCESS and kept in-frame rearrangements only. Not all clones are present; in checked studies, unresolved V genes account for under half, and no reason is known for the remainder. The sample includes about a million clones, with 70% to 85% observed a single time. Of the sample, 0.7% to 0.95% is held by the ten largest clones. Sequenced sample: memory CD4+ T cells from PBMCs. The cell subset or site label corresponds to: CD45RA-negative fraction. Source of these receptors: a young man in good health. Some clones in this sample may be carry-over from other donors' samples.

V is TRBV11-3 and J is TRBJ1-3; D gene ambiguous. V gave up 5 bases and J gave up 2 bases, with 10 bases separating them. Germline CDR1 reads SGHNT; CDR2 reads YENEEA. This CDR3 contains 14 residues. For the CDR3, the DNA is TGTGCCAGCAGCGCCGGCGGGCCTGGAAACACCATATATTTT. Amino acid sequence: CASSAGGPGNTIYF.

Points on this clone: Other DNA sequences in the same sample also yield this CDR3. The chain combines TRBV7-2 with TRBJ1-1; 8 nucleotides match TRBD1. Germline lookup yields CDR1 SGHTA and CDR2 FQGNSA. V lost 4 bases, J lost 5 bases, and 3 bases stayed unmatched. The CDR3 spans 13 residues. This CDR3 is CASSYRGGTEAFF. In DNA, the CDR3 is TGTGCCAGCAGCTACAGGGGGGGGACTGAAGCTTTCTTT.

Written as DNA, the CDR3 is TGTGCCAGCAGTGGGGACGGGTACAATGAGCAGTTCTTC. This gives the protein CASSGDGYNEQFF. This chain uses TRBV6-1 with TRBJ2-1; either TRBD1 or TRBD2 may supply D (5 bases each). Trimming left V 4 bases short and J 4 bases short, with 8 bases between. This CDR3 contains 13 residues. CDR1 MNHNS and CDR2 SASEGT come from the germline V gene.

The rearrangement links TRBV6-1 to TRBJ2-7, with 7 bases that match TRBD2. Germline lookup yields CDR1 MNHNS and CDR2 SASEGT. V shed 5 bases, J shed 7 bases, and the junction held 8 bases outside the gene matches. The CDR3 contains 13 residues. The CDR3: CASSLREGLEQYF. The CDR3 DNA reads TGTGCCAGCAGTTTGAGGGAGGGCCTTGAGCAGTACTTC.

The chain's CDR3 is CASSYREGQETQYF. The CDR3 coding sequence is TGTGCCAGCAGTTACAGGGAAGGTCAAGAGACCCAGTACTTC. The chain has TRBV2 and TRBJ2-5; tentatively, D is TRBD1 (6 bases). V lost 5 bases to trimming and J lost 2 bases, with 12 bases between them. CDR3 length equals 14 residues. Germline CDR1 SNHLY, CDR2 FYNNEI.

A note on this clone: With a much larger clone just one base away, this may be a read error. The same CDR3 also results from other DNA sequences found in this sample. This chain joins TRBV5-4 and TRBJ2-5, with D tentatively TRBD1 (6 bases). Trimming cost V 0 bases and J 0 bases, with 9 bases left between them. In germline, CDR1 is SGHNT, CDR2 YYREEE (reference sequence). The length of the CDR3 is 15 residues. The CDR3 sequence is CASSLGTGYQETQYF. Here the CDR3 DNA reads TGTGCCAGCAGCTTGGGTACAGGGTACCAAGAGACCCAGTACTTC.

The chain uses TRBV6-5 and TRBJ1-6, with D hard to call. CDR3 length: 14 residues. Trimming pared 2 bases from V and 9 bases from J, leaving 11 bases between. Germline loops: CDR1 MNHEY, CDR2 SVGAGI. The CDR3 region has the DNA TGTGCCAGCAGTTACGGCGGCGGGGTTTCACCCCTCCACTTT. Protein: CASSYGGGVSPLHF.

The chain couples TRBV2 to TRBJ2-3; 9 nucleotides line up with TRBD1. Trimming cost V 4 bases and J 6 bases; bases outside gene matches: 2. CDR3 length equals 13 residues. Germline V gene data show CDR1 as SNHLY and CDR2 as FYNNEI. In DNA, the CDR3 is TGTGCCAGCAGTGGGACAGGGGTCGATACGCAGTATTTT. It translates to CASSGTGVDTQYF.

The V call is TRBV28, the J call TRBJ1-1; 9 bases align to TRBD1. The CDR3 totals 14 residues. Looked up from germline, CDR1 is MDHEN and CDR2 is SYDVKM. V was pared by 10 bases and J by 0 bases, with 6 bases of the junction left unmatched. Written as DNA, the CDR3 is TGTGCCACAACAGGGGGCAGAATGAACACTGAAGCTTTCTTT. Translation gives CATTGGRMNTEAFF. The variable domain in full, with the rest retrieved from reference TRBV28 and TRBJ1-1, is DVKVTQSSRYLVKRTGEKVFLECVQDMDHENMFWYRQDPGLGLRLIYFSYDVKMKEKGDIPEGYSVSREKKERFSLILESASTNQTSMYLCATTGGRMNTEAFFGQGTRLTVV.

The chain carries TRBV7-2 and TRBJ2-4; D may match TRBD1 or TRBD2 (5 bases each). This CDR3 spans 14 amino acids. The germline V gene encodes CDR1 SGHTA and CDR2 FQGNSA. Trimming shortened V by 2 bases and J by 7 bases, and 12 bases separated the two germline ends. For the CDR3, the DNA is TGTGCCAGCAGCTTATTTGGGGGAAGGAACATTCAGTACTTC. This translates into CASSLFGGRNIQYF.

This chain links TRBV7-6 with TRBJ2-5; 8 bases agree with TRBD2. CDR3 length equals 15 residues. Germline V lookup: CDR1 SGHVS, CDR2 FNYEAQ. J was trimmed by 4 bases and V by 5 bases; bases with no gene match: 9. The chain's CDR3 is CASSPLAGLGETQYF. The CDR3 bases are TGTGCCAGCAGCCCCTTAGCGGGATTGGGAGAGACCCAGTACTTC.

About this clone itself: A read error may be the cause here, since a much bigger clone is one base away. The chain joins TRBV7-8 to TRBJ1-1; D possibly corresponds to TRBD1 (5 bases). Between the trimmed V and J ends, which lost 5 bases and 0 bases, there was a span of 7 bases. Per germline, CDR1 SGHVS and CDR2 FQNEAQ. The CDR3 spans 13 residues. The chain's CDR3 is CASSRQLNTEAFF. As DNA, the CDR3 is TGTGCCAGCAGCAGACAGCTGAACACTGAAGCTTTCTTT.

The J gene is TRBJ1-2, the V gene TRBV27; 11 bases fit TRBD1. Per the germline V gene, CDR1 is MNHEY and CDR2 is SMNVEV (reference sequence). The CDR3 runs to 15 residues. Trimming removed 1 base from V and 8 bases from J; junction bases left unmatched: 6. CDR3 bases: TGTGCCAGCAGTTTATTGGGACAGGGGGTTAGGGGCTACACCTTC. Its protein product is CASSLLGQGVRGYTF.